Presented here are 18 T cell receptor beta chains from one specimen sequenced in a study of T cell changes during pregnancy in multiple sclerosis. The table came from immunoSEQ multiplex PCR; TCRdb's copy has only in-frame clones and leaves some out. Of some 47,000 clones listed, approximately 96% are singletons. The source material was peripheral blood, sampled in the second trimester of pregnancy. These receptors were obtained from a female donor with multiple sclerosis, enrolled in a pregnancy study.

Remarks on this clone: The identical CDR3 is also encoded by other nucleotide sequences in the sample. The chain is built from TRBV6-1 and TRBJ1-3, with no clear D. Germline-derived CDR1 and CDR2 are MNHNS and SASEGT. Deletions cut 2 bases from V and 0 bases from J, with 5 bases between. The CDR3 has 14 residues. DNA for the CDR3: TGTGCCAGCAGTGAACAATCCTCTGGAAACACCATATATTTT. Amino acid sequence: CASSEQSSGNTIYF.

The rearrangement joins TRBV19 to TRBJ2-1; possibly TRBD1 for D (5 bases). This CDR3 region has 11 residues. The germline V gene encodes CDR1 LNHDA and CDR2 SQIVND (reference sequence). V lost 8 bases and J 10 bases, leaving 12 bases between the germline ends. The CDR3 loop is CASGAPGEQFF. The CDR3 DNA follows: TGTGCCAGTGGTGCCCCAGGGGAGCAGTTCTTC. The full variable domain, in which reference TRBV19 and TRBJ2-1 provide the parts outside the CDR3, is DGGITQSPKYLFRKEGQNVTLSCEQNLNHDAMYWYRQDPGQGLRLIYYSQIVNDFQKGDIAEGYSVSREKKESFPLTVTSAQKNPTAFYLCASGAPGEQFFGPGTRLTVL.

This clone was counted once. The chain joins TRBV30 to TRBJ2-3, with TRBD2 identical over 10 bases. With V trimmed by 0 bases and J by 0 bases, 3 bases remained unmatched. The germline V gene encodes CDR1 GTSNPN and CDR2 SVGIG (reference sequence). The CDR3 sequence is 16 residues long. DNA of the CDR3: TGTGCCTGGAGTGTACTAGCGGGAAGTAGCACAGATACGCAGTATTTT. Its protein product is CAWSVLAGSSTDTQYF.

In this sample, this clone turned up once. The chain has TRBV5-1 and TRBJ2-7; a possible D gene is TRBD2 (6 bases). Trimming stripped 5 bases from V and 4 bases from J, with 13 bases between. This CDR3 comprises 13 residues. Germline CDR1 and CDR2: SGHRS and YFSETQ. CDR3 in DNA: TGCGCCAGCAGTCTAGCGAGTAGGTACGAGCAGTACTTC. It codes for CASSLASRYEQYF.

The rearrangement uses TRBV5-5 and TRBJ2-6; 7 bases agree with TRBD1. Germline CDR1 SGHKS, CDR2 YYEKEE (reference sequence). Trimming removed 4 bases from V and 2 bases from J; junction bases left unmatched: 3. The CDR3 is 15 amino acids. The CDR3 DNA is TGTGCCAGCAGCCCGGGACAGCCTGGGGCCAACGTCCTGACTTTC. The encoded protein is CASSPGQPGANVLTF.

The chain employs TRBV2 and TRBJ2-5; 9 nucleotides align to TRBD1. J was trimmed by 4 bases and V by 2 bases; bases with no gene match: 5. Germline values: CDR1 SNHLY, CDR2 FYNNEI. This CDR3 contains 15 residues. Here the CDR3 reads CASSENRGQIETQYF. In nucleotides, the CDR3 is TGTGCCAGCAGTGAAAACAGGGGGCAGATAGAGACCCAGTACTTC.

The chain couples TRBV29-1 to TRBJ2-1, with D possibly TRBD2 on 6 matching bases. V lost 3 bases and J lost 10, with 19 bases in between. The CDR3 is made up of 14 amino acids. Per germline, CDR1 SQVTM and CDR2 ANQGSEA. CDR3 amino acids: CSVEAGRGLGEQFF. CDR3 bases: TGCAGCGTTGAGGCGGGAAGGGGCCTGGGAGAGCAGTTCTTC.

The V and J genes are TRBV4-2 and TRBJ2-5, with 7 bases fitting TRBD1. Germline-derived CDR1 and CDR2 are LGHNA and YNFKEQ. V lost 3 bases and J lost 0; bases outside the gene matches: 4. This CDR3 is 15 amino acids long. The CDR3 bases are TGTGCCAGCAGCCAGGGACAGTTAAACCAAGAGACCCAGTACTTC. This sequence encodes CASSQGQLNQETQYF.

The chain couples TRBV5-1 to TRBJ2-1, with 12 positions matching TRBD2. V dropped 1 base and J dropped 6; count of bases not matched to a gene: 5. Germline V gives CDR1 SGHRS, CDR2 YFSETQ. The CDR3 sequence is 16 residues long. DNA for the CDR3: TGCGCCAGCAGCTTGCTCTTGACTAGCGGGAGCAATGAGCAGTTCTTC. Encoded protein: CASSLLLTSGSNEQFF.

The CDR3 protein is CASSLPGTGPEQYF. Here the CDR3 DNA reads TGTGCCAGCAGTTTGCCCGGGACAGGGCCCGAGCAGTACTTC. This chain uses TRBV28 with TRBJ2-7; TRBD1 agrees at 9 bases. V was pared by 3 bases and J by 6 bases, with 6 bases of the junction left unmatched. The germline CDR1 and CDR2 sequences are MDHEN and SYDVKM. This CDR3 comprises 14 residues.

The chain employs TRBV9 and TRBJ1-6, with no clear D. Trimming pared 4 bases from V and 0 bases from J, leaving 5 bases between. The CDR3 covers 14 residues. CDR1 SGDLS and CDR2 YYNGEE come from the germline V gene. The CDR3 reads CASSSRSYNSPLHF. The DNA of the CDR3 is TGTGCCAGCAGCTCGCGCTCCTATAATTCACCCCTCCACTTT.

The chain employs TRBV29-1 and TRBJ1-1; D gene ambiguous. V gave up 5 bases and J gave up 6 bases, with 13 bases separating them. Germline V gene data show CDR1 as SQVTM and CDR2 as ANQGSEA. The CDR3 totals 12 residues. The chain's CDR3 is CSVTAMRAEAFF. The CDR3 DNA is TGCAGCGTTACCGCCATGAGAGCTGAAGCTTTCTTT.

V usage is TRBV9 and J usage is TRBJ1-5; 8 positions match TRBD1. The germline CDR1 and CDR2 sequences are SGDLS and YYNGEE. CDR3 size: 15 residues. J gave up 3 bases and V 0 bases, and 2 bases lay outside the gene matches. The CDR3 DNA reads as TGTGCCAGCAGCGTAGGACAGGGGATCAATCAGCCCCAGCATTTT. Translated: CASSVGQGINQPQHF.

The CDR3 loop is CASSLVGGETQYF. CDR3 bases: TGTGCCAGCAGCTTAGTGGGGGGGGAGACCCAGTACTTC. This chain joins TRBV7-2 and TRBJ2-5, with TRBD2 matching 7 bases. V lost 1 base, J lost 5 bases, and 1 base stayed unmatched. The CDR3 is made up of 13 amino acids. CDR1 and CDR2 from the germline V gene are SGHTA and FQGNSA.

This rearrangement joins TRBV6-5 to TRBJ2-7; 7 nucleotides match TRBD1. Unmatched junction bases numbered 14, after V lost 2 bases and J lost 7 bases. Germline-derived CDR1 and CDR2 are MNHEY and SVGAGI. The CDR3 is 16 amino acids. CDR3 loop: CASSYPQGQPDREQYF. The CDR3, as DNA: TGTGCCAGCAGTTACCCACAGGGACAGCCTGACAGGGAGCAGTACTTC.

V usage is TRBV18 and J usage is TRBJ2-1; the match to TRBD2 covers 10 bases. V was clipped by 2 bases and J by 7 bases; unmatched bases: 5. Germline CDR1 and CDR2: KGHSH and LQKENI. The CDR3 contains 15 residues. The CDR3 is CASSPSLAGENEQFF. CDR3 sequence (DNA): TGTGCCAGCTCACCAAGCCTAGCGGGGGAGAATGAGCAGTTCTTC. The full variable domain, completed using reference TRBV18 and TRBJ2-1, is NAGVMQNPRHLVRRRGQEARLRCSPMKGHSHVYWYRQLPEEGLKFMVYLQKENIIDESGMPKERFSAEFPKEGPSILRIQQVVRGDSAAYFCASSPSLAGENEQFFGPGTRLTVL.

J is TRBJ2-5 and V is TRBV6-6; a weak D match, TRBD2 (6 bases). Germline CDR1 is MNHNY and CDR2 is SVGAGI (reference sequence). The germline V and J ends were trimmed by 2 bases and 0 bases, with 13 bases remaining between them. The CDR3 is made up of 16 amino acids. Here the CDR3 reads CASSYPGETYQETQYF. The CDR3 DNA follows: TGTGCCAGCAGTTACCCGGGGGAGACGTACCAAGAGACCCAGTACTTC.

This chain connects TRBV27 to TRBJ1-6, with D perhaps TRBD1 (6 bases). From germline, CDR1 is MNHEY and CDR2 SMNVEV (reference sequence). The CDR3 spans 13 residues. The V end lost 2 bases, the J end lost 11 bases, and 10 bases lay between the germline ends. As DNA, the CDR3 is TGTGCCAGCAGTTTAAGCAGGGGTGCACCCCTCCACTTT. It codes for CASSLSRGAPLHF.